This entry lists 27 T cell receptor beta chains sequenced from one sample in a study of CD8+ T cells in alopecia areata. Reverse transcription of extracted RNA yielded cDNA, which provided the sequencing template. Sequenced by immunoSEQ multiplex PCR; TCRdb stores in-frame clones only, minus some. The sample lists approximately 180,000 clones; less than 75% were seen once. This sample comprised CD8+ T cells sorted from blood, obtained at week 0. The receptors originated from a human donor with alopecia areata.

The chain recombines TRBV27 with TRBJ2-5; 7 bases match TRBD2. Trimming at V came to 6 bases and at J to 0 bases, leaving 4 bases not matched to a gene. Germline loops: CDR1 MNHEY, CDR2 SMNVEV (reference sequence). This CDR3 has 14 amino acids. The CDR3 here is CASRTGGYQETQYF. CDR3 nucleotide sequence: TGTGCCAGCAGAACCGGGGGGTACCAAGAGACCCAGTACTTC.

The V gene is TRBV5-8, the J gene TRBJ1-2, with 10 nucleotides matching TRBD1. The CDR3 is 14 amino acids. Germline CDR1 and CDR2: SGHTS and YDEGEE. The J segment lost 5 bases and the V segment lost 1 base, leaving 2 bases of the junction unmatched. CDR3 DNA: TGTGCCAGCAGCTTGAGGGACAGGGGTTATGGCTACACCTTC. Translated: CASSLRDRGYGYTF.

V gene TRBV6-1 combines with J gene TRBJ2-7; D unclear. Germline V gives CDR1 MNHNS, CDR2 SASEGT. The CDR3 consists of 17 residues. V was shortened by 2 bases and J by 5 bases, with 22 bases between the two germline ends. The CDR3 nucleotides are TGTGCCAGCAGTGAACCCGCCATTGTTGCCCGCCGGGACGAGCAGTACTTC. Residues: CASSEPAIVARRDEQYF.

The table lists this clone with a count of one. This chain links TRBV5-6 with TRBJ2-7; TRBD1 might be the D (6 bases). The CDR3 has 13 residues. Germline V gene sequence: CDR1 SGHDT, CDR2 YYEEEE. The ends were cut back, 0 bases at V and 3 bases at J, with 7 bases in the middle. The CDR3 here is CASSLDRVYEQYF. The CDR3 nucleotides read TGTGCCAGCAGCTTGGACAGGGTCTACGAGCAGTACTTC.

This clone showed up just a few times. The chain recombines TRBV12-5 with TRBJ1-5; 7 bases map to TRBD1. Looked up from germline, CDR1 is LGHNT and CDR2 is FRNRAP. The CDR3 extends over 14 amino acids. V was clipped by 6 bases and J by 6 bases; unmatched bases: 8. Here the CDR3 DNA reads TGTGCTAGTGGGCCGACAGGGATGTTTCAGCCCCAGCATTTT. Its protein product is CASGPTGMFQPQHF. The whole variable domain, filled in from reference TRBV12-5 and TRBJ1-5, reads DARVTQTPRHKVTEMGQEVTMRCQPILGHNTVFWYRQTMMQGLELLAYFRNRAPLDDSGMPKDRFSAEMPDATLATLKIQPSEPRDSAVYFCASGPTGMFQPQHFGDGTRLSIL.

The CDR3 nucleotides are TGTGCCAGCATTCCCTCGGGTACAGATACGCAGTATTTT. It encodes CASIPSGTDTQYF. This chain links TRBV6-5 with TRBJ2-3, with D unresolved. The V gene lost 7 bases and the J gene lost 3 bases, with 11 bases spanning the gap. There are 13 residues in the CDR3. Germline V CDR1 and CDR2: MNHEY, SVGAGI.

The rearrangement joins TRBV2 to TRBJ2-1; a weak D match, TRBD1 (6 bases). V was trimmed by 7 bases and J by 6 bases, leaving 19 bases between them. Germline CDR1 SNHLY, CDR2 FYNNEI. The CDR3 is 15 residues long. The CDR3 sequence is CASTNRLNRVNEQFF. Here the CDR3 DNA reads TGTGCCAGCACTAACCGCCTTAACAGGGTCAATGAGCAGTTCTTC.

The rearrangement links TRBV25-1 to TRBJ1-2; 9 bases are shared with TRBD1. The V gene's germline CDR1 is MGHDK and CDR2 SYGVNS. J was trimmed by 10 bases and V by 4 bases; bases with no gene match: 13. This CDR3 region has 15 residues. The CDR3 bases are TGTGCCAGCAGTGGTTACAGGGGGCGCGAACCGTACTACACCTTC. Encoded protein: CASSGYRGREPYYTF.

This clone occurred a few times. This rearrangement joins TRBV2 to TRBJ2-2; 8 bases align to TRBD1. The CDR3 totals 14 residues. Germline V gene data show CDR1 as SNHLY and CDR2 as FYNNEI. The V segment lost 10 bases and the J segment 2 bases; nucleotides outside the gene matches: 6. The CDR3 region is CAIARGPNTGELFF. The CDR3 nucleotides read TGTGCCATAGCCAGGGGGCCTAACACCGGGGAGCTGTTTTTT.

The chain combines TRBV27 with TRBJ2-7, with D uncertain. V gave up 7 bases and J gave up 3 bases, with 10 bases separating them. From germline, CDR1 is MNHEY and CDR2 SMNVEV (reference sequence). The CDR3 consists of 12 residues. The CDR3 spells CASTGQSYEQYF. The CDR3 coding sequence is TGTGCCAGCACGGGTCAGAGCTACGAGCAGTACTTC.

The chain employs TRBV6-5 and TRBJ1-2, with D possibly being TRBD1 (5 bases). This CDR3 spans 13 amino acids. Trimming removed 8 bases at V and 3 bases at J, with 13 bases between. CDR1 and CDR2 from the germline V gene are MNHEY and SVGAGI. The DNA for the CDR3 is TGTGCCAGCCGGACATACTCTTACTATGGCTACACCTTC. As protein: CASRTYSYYGYTF.

This rearrangement joins TRBV7-2 to TRBJ2-4; D call uncertain. There are 12 residues in the CDR3. Germline loops: CDR1 SGHTA, CDR2 FQGNSA. With 5 bases removed from V and 8 bases from J, the gap between germline ends came to 10 bases. The CDR3 spells CASSPHTYIQYF. Here the CDR3 DNA reads TGTGCCAGCAGCCCCCATACGTACATTCAGTACTTC.

V and J are TRBV28 and TRBJ2-5; D is possibly TRBD1 (7 bases). Germline V CDR1 and CDR2: MDHEN, SYDVKM. With 7 bases removed from V and 5 bases from J, the gap between germline ends came to 17 bases. This CDR3 is built from 14 residues. In nucleotides, the CDR3 is TGTGCCAGCAACTTACAGGGGAGGACGGAGACCCAGTACTTC. Its translation is CASNLQGRTETQYF.

As DNA, the CDR3 is TGTGCTAGTGGTCCCTCCGACAGGGGGATGAGGTACAATGAGCAGTTCTTC. Its translation: CASGPSDRGMRYNEQFF. The chain carries TRBV12-5 and TRBJ2-1, with TRBD1 matching 9 bases. The CDR3 is 17 amino acids. Trimming at V came to 5 bases and at J to 4 bases, leaving 12 bases not matched to a gene. Germline V gene data show CDR1 as LGHNT and CDR2 as FRNRAP.

The chain employs TRBV25-1 and TRBJ1-2, with D hard to call. The CDR3 runs to 12 residues. CDR1 and CDR2 from the germline V gene are MGHDK and SYGVNS. The V end was cut by 7 bases, the J end by 4 bases, with 10 bases between. As DNA, the CDR3 is TGTGCCAGCACATCCGGAGTCTATGGCTACACCTTC. It yields the protein CASTSGVYGYTF.

The genes are TRBV7-9 and TRBJ1-2, with TRBD1 matching 7 bases. Looked up from germline, CDR1 is SEHNR and CDR2 is FQNEAQ (reference sequence). Unmatched junction bases numbered 2, after V lost 5 bases and J lost 2 bases. This CDR3 region has 13 residues. CDR3 sequence: CASSLQGNYGYTF. The DNA of the CDR3 is TGTGCCAGCAGCCTACAGGGGAACTATGGCTACACCTTC.

A remark on this clone: Other nucleotide sequences in the sample specify the same CDR3. The genes are TRBV5-1 and TRBJ2-2; D may be TRBD2 (6 bases). The V gene lost 5 bases and the J gene lost 5 bases, with 7 bases spanning the gap. Germline-derived CDR1 and CDR2 are SGHRS and YFSETQ. CDR3 length: 12 residues. CDR3 protein: CASREGTGELFF. CDR3 coding DNA: TGCGCCAGCAGGGAGGGGACCGGGGAGCTGTTTTTT.

This rearrangement joins TRBV27 to TRBJ1-6; possible D gene TRBD1, 5 bases. V lost 6 bases and J lost 8, with 5 bases in between. The germline gives CDR1 MNHEY, CDR2 SMNVEV (reference sequence). This CDR3 region has 11 residues. The CDR3 DNA reads as TGTGCCAGCAGGGGGGATTCACCCCTCCACTTT. Translating gives CASRGDSPLHF.

The V call is TRBV27, the J call TRBJ1-2; 7 nucleotides align to TRBD1. The V and J ends lost 2 bases and 2 bases, in that order; junction bases with no gene match: 11. CDR1 is MNHEY and CDR2 is SMNVEV in the germline V gene (reference sequence). The CDR3 length is 17 residues. The CDR3 here is CASSLNFRAGGNYGYTF. CDR3 DNA: TGTGCCAGCAGTTTAAACTTTCGGGCAGGGGGGAACTATGGCTACACCTTC.

This chain connects TRBV13 to TRBJ2-2; TRBD1 matches at 9 bases. The CDR3 consists of 19 residues. The V segment lost 5 bases and the J segment 4 bases; nucleotides outside the gene matches: 17. Germline values: CDR1 PRHDT, CDR2 FYEKMQ (reference sequence). CDR3 loop: CASSPLGQGIEVGTGELFF. In DNA form, the CDR3 reads TGTGCCAGCAGCCCCTTGGGACAGGGAATCGAGGTTGGCACCGGGGAGCTGTTTTTT. The whole variable domain, remainder taken from reference TRBV13 and TRBJ2-2, is AAGVIQSPRHLIKEKRETATLKCYPIPRHDTVYWYQQGPGQDPQFLISFYEKMQSDKGSIPDRFSAQQFSDYHSELNMSSLELGDSALYFCASSPLGQGIEVGTGELFFGEGSRLTVL.

V is TRBV29-1 and J is TRBJ1-2; 9 bases are shared with TRBD1. The CDR3 runs to 13 residues. Germline values: CDR1 SQVTM, CDR2 ANQGSEA. V gave up 6 bases and J gave up 6 bases; unmatched junction bases: 8. In nucleotides, the CDR3 is TGCAGCGTCCCACTCGGGACAGGGAATGGCTACACCTTC. Translation gives CSVPLGTGNGYTF. Complete variable domain (other parts from reference TRBV29-1 and TRBJ1-2): SAVISQKPSRDICQRGTSLTIQCQVDSQVTMMFWYRQQPGQSLTLIATANQGSEATYESGFVIDKFPISRPNLTFSTLTVSNMSPEDSSIYLCSVPLGTGNGYTFGSGTRLTVV.

J is TRBJ2-7 and V is TRBV5-1, with D possibly called TRBD1 or TRBD2 (5 bases each). CDR3 length equals 15 residues. The V end lost 0 bases, the J end lost 3 bases, and 13 bases lay between the germline ends. Germline CDR1 and CDR2: SGHRS and YFSETQ. The CDR3: CASSLAFQGVYEQYF. DNA of the CDR3: TGCGCCAGCAGCTTGGCCTTTCAGGGAGTCTACGAGCAGTACTTC.

This clone was counted between two and nine times. The chain couples TRBV30 to TRBJ2-3; D is undetermined. V was shortened by 1 base and J by 0 bases, with 11 bases between the two germline ends. Germline loops: CDR1 GTSNPN, CDR2 SVGIG (reference sequence). CDR3 length equals 15 residues. DNA of the CDR3: TGTGCCTGGAGTGCTGGTACGGAGAGCACAGATACGCAGTATTTT. Translation gives CAWSAGTESTDTQYF.

This clone occurred a few times. This chain uses TRBV5-1 with TRBJ2-2; D is ambiguous. The CDR3 spans 11 residues. V was clipped by 6 bases and J by 5 bases, with 5 bases between them. From germline, CDR1 is SGHRS and CDR2 YFSETQ. The DNA for the CDR3 is TGCGCCAGCACCGAAACCGGGGAGCTGTTTTTT. It codes for CASTETGELFF.

This clone was recorded only once. The chain joins TRBV28 to TRBJ2-4, with a weak D call TRBD2 (6 bases). The V gene's germline CDR1 is MDHEN and CDR2 SYDVKM. With 2 bases removed from V and 9 bases from J, the gap between germline ends came to 14 bases. CDR3 size: 14 residues. This CDR3 is CASSLTGQGGIQYF. Written as DNA, the CDR3 is TGTGCCAGCAGTTTAACGGGCCAGGGAGGCATTCAGTACTTC.

The rearrangement uses TRBV29-1 and TRBJ2-2; tentative D call: TRBD2 (6 bases). The CDR3 is 13 amino acids. Germline CDR1 is SQVTM and CDR2 is ANQGSEA. The V gene lost 4 bases and the J gene lost 3 bases, with 9 bases spanning the gap. Here the CDR3 DNA reads TGCAGCGTTGGCGGGGCCTACACCGGGGAGCTGTTTTTT. Translated: CSVGGAYTGELFF.

V gene TRBV9 combines with J gene TRBJ2-5; 11 positions agree with TRBD2. This CDR3 comprises 17 residues. The germline V gene has CDR1 SGDLS and CDR2 YYNGEE. V was pared by 3 bases and J by 4 bases, with 11 bases of the junction left unmatched. This chain's CDR3 is CASSGRLAGTAVETQYF. The CDR3 DNA follows: TGTGCCAGCAGCGGACGACTAGCGGGGACTGCCGTAGAGACCCAGTACTTC.